This is a list of T cell receptor beta chains from one sample in a study of cytomegalovirus exposure and HLA in healthy donors. Clones were read by immunoSEQ multiplex PCR, and TCRdb kept only the in-frame ones, dropping some. The sample has about 210,000 clones, about 82% seen once. The specimen was PBMCs. The receptors here all came from a man aged 25 to 40 in good health and CMV-seronegative. CDR3s include the opening cysteine and the closing phenylalanine or tryptophan. D genes are given only for firm matches. A clone size is listed for some rows: how often the clone was seen (once, few, many), or a class if it is expanded.

TRBJ1-2,.,.,TRBV19,CASRQQESYGYTF,TGTGCCAGTAGGCAACAGGAGTCTTATGGCTACACCTTC
TRBJ1-2,.,.,TRBV29-1,CSAPAQSAEGYTF,TGCAGCGCCCCTGCCCAGTCCGCTGAAGGCTACACCTTC
TRBJ2-1,TRBD2,.,TRBV2,CASSDISLAGGSNEQFF,TGTGCCAGCAGTGACATCTCTCTAGCGGGGGGGTCCAATGAGCAGTTCTTC
TRBJ1-6,.,.,TRBV7-9,CSSSLGEVSNSPLHF,TGTTCCAGCAGTCTAGGTGAAGTGTCTAATTCACCCCTCCACTTT
TRBJ2-2,.,.,TRBV6-1,CASTKTGELFF,TGTGCCAGCACCAAAACCGGGGAGCTGTTTTTT
TRBJ2-3,TRBD2,.,TRBV27,CASSFRTSGATDTQYF,TGTGCCAGCAGTTTCCGGACTAGCGGGGCGACAGATACGCAGTATTTT
TRBJ2-1,TRBD2,.,TRBV10-3,CAIRPSGSYNEQFF,TGTGCCATCAGACCTAGCGGATCCTACAATGAGCAGTTCTTC
TRBJ2-5,.,.,TRBV7-2,CASTQTGSQETQYF,TGTGCCAGCACCCAGACAGGATCGCAAGAGACCCAGTACTTC
TRBJ1-1,.,.,TRBV9,CASSATGWNTEAFF,TGTGCCAGCAGCGCGACAGGCTGGAACACTGAAGCTTTCTTT
TRBJ2-1,.,.,TRBV28,CASSPLYSGNEQFF,TGTGCCAGCAGCCCTTTGTACTCCGGCAATGAGCAGTTCTTC
TRBJ2-2,TRBD2,.,TRBV2,CASSDQGGRRELFF,TGTGCCAGCAGTGACCAGGGAGGGCGTCGGGAGCTGTTTTTT
TRBJ2-7,TRBD1,.,TRBV11-2,CASSFRTGPSYEQYF,TGTGCCAGCAGCTTTCGGACAGGGCCATCCTACGAGCAGTACTTC
TRBJ1-2,TRBD1,.,TRBV6-5,CASSRLDRIPSGYTF,TGTGCCAGCAGTCGACTGGACAGGATACCGTCTGGCTACACCTTC
TRBJ2-2,.,.,TRBV25-1,CASSEWKGANTGELFF,TGTGCCAGCAGTGAATGGAAGGGGGCGAACACCGGGGAGCTGTTTTTT
TRBJ2-3,TRBD2,.,TRBV19,CASSTRGTSSFPDTQYF,TGTGCCAGTAGTACTCGAGGGACTAGCTCCTTCCCAGATACGCAGTATTTT
TRBJ1-5,.,.,TRBV27,CASSSRGQPQHF,TGTGCCAGCAGTTCCAGGGGCCAGCCCCAGCATTTT
TRBJ2-5,.,.,TRBV9,CASSRGLEETQYF,TGTGCCAGCAGCCGAGGACTGGAAGAGACCCAGTACTTC
TRBJ2-7,TRBD2,.,TRBV28,CASSNRLAGAYEQYF,TGTGCCAGCAGTAATCGACTAGCGGGGGCCTACGAGCAGTACTTC
TRBJ2-5,TRBD2,.,TRBV14,CASSQHARTSGGTLQETQYF,TGTGCCAGCAGCCAACATGCCCGGACTAGCGGGGGAACCCTCCAAGAGACCCAGTACTTC
TRBJ1-1,TRBD1,once,TRBV5-1,CASSFARGDDTEAFF,TGCGCCAGCAGCTTTGCCAGGGGGGATGACACTGAAGCTTTCTTT
TRBJ1-1,.,.,TRBV2,CASIQVVVSAFF,TGTGCCAGCATACAGGTGGTGGTGTCCGCTTTCTTT
TRBJ1-3,.,.,TRBV28,CASSPPTVSGNTIYF,TGTGCCAGCAGCCCGCCCACAGTTTCTGGAAACACCATATATTTT
TRBJ2-1,TRBD2,.,TRBV5-5,CASSLVPGLAGGSSYNEQFF,TGTGCCAGCAGCTTGGTCCCGGGACTAGCGGGGGGGAGCTCCTACAATGAGCAGTTCTTC
TRBJ1-5,.,few,TRBV18,CASSQSEQAQQGNQPQHF,TGTGCCAGCTCACAATCCGAGCAGGCCCAACAAGGCAATCAGCCCCAGCATTTT
TRBJ2-1,.,.,TRBV7-9,CASSSSRGAYNEQFF,TGTGCCAGCAGCTCTTCCAGGGGAGCCTACAATGAGCAGTTCTTC
TRBJ2-3,.,few,TRBV11-2,CASSLFQGQDTQYF,TGTGCCAGCAGCTTGTTTCAGGGCCAAGATACGCAGTATTTT
TRBJ2-7,TRBD2,few,TRBV2,CASMGLAGGSPPSSYEQYF,TGTGCCAGCATGGGACTAGCGGGGGGCTCCCCACCGAGCTCCTACGAGCAGTACTTC
TRBJ1-4,TRBD1,.,TRBV6-4,CASIVGRDRGDLDEKLFF,TGTGCCAGCATCGTGGGGCGGGACAGGGGCGATTTAGATGAAAAACTGTTTTTT
TRBJ2-3,TRBD1,.,TRBV9,CASTKGADPDTQYF,TGTGCCAGCACCAAGGGGGCGGATCCAGATACGCAGTATTTT
TRBJ1-1,.,.,TRBV28,CASSQGYTEAFF,TGTGCCAGCAGCCAGGGGTACACTGAAGCTTTCTTT
TRBJ2-7,.,once,TRBV7-2,CASRGFGSYYEQYF,TGTGCCAGTCGGGGGTTCGGATCGTACTACGAGCAGTACTTC
TRBJ1-5,.,.,TRBV19,CASSIDTDQPQHF,TGTGCCAGTAGTATAGATACGGATCAGCCCCAGCATTTT
TRBJ1-4,.,.,TRBV5-6,CASSLVSSTNEKLFF,TGTGCCAGCAGCTTGGTTAGCAGCACTAATGAAAAACTGTTTTTT
TRBJ1-6,TRBD1,.,TRBV9,CASSVGGQDRRFFGNSPLHF,TGTGCCAGCAGCGTAGGAGGCCAGGACAGGAGATTTTTTGGGAATTCACCCCTCCACTTT
TRBJ2-2,TRBD2,.,TRBV5-5,CASSRQLAGAGGELFF,TGTGCCAGCAGCCGGCAACTAGCGGGGGCGGGCGGGGAGCTGTTTTTT
TRBJ2-3,TRBD2,.,TRBV9,CASSVDPSGGAIDTQYF,TGTGCCAGCAGCGTAGACCCTAGCGGGGGGGCAATAGATACGCAGTATTTT
TRBJ1-2,.,once,TRBV29-1,CSVEDPFNRNSNYGYTF,TGCAGCGTTGAAGATCCCTTTAACAGGAATTCTAACTATGGCTACACCTTC
TRBJ2-2,TRBD2,once,TRBV27,CASSLLGSGVLNTGELFF,TGTGCCAGCAGTTTATTGGGTAGCGGGGTTCTTAACACCGGGGAGCTGTTTTTT
TRBJ2-3,.,few,TRBV21-1,CASMKGTLEGAFPSTDTQYF,TGTGCCAGCATGAAGGGGACCTTGGAGGGGGCGTTTCCTAGCACAGATACGCAGTATTTT
TRBJ2-1,TRBD1,once,TRBV7-7,CASSVTGGLNEQFF,TGTGCTAGCAGCGTGACAGGGGGCTTAAATGAGCAGTTCTTC
TRBJ1-1,.,.,TRBV4-3,CASSQDGGGEAFF,TGCGCCAGCAGCCAAGATGGGGGGGGTGAAGCTTTCTTT
TRBJ2-5,TRBD1,.,TRBV6-1,CASSEWGQGALGETQYF,TGTGCCAGCAGTGAATGGGGGCAGGGGGCGCTTGGGGAGACCCAGTACTTC
TRBJ1-2,TRBD1,.,TRBV5-6,CASSAVDRVGGYGYTF,TGTGCCAGCAGCGCAGTAGACAGGGTAGGAGGCTATGGCTACACCTTC
TRBJ2-7,.,.,TRBV20-1,CSASLQDEQYF,TGCAGTGCTAGTCTGCAGGACGAGCAGTACTTC
TRBJ2-7,TRBD1,.,TRBV7-8,CASSLTGAYEQYF,TGTGCCAGCAGCTTGACAGGGGCCTACGAGCAGTACTTC
TRBJ2-3,TRBD2,.,TRBV11-3,CASSPSGDGRENTQYF,TGTGCCAGCAGCCCTAGCGGAGACGGGAGGGAGAATACGCAGTATTTT
TRBJ2-1,.,.,TRBV5-1,CASTLGGRPGVSEQFF,TGCGCCAGCACCTTGGGGGGCAGGCCAGGAGTGAGTGAGCAGTTCTTC
TRBJ2-5,.,.,TRBV11-2,CASSPDSSAQETQYF,TGTGCCAGCAGCCCAGACAGTTCGGCGCAAGAGACCCAGTACTTC
TRBJ1-5,TRBD1,.,TRBV15,CATQGTGGVQPQHF,TGTGCCACGCAAGGTACAGGGGGCGTACAGCCCCAGCATTTT
TRBJ2-1,TRBD1,.,TRBV29-1,CSGEARDRGIYNEQFF,TGCAGCGGTGAGGCCCGGGACAGGGGGATCTACAATGAGCAGTTCTTC
TRBJ2-7,.,.,TRBV11-2,CASSPQGVRYEQYF,TGTGCCAGCAGCCCACAGGGAGTGCGCTACGAGCAGTACTTC
TRBJ1-5,TRBD1,.,TRBV28,CASSLYGQVNQPQHF,TGTGCCAGCAGTTTATATGGACAGGTTAATCAGCCCCAGCATTTT
TRBJ2-1,TRBD1,.,TRBV7-6,CASSFPMAGTGVLSSYNEQFF,TGTGCCAGCAGCTTTCCCATGGCCGGGACAGGGGTTCTGAGCTCCTACAATGAGCAGTTCTTC
TRBJ2-1,.,.,TRBV7-3,CASSPRGSSGNEQFF,TGTGCCAGCAGCCCTCGCGGCTCCTCTGGTAATGAGCAGTTCTTC
TRBJ1-5,.,.,TRBV9,CASSPDSLNQPQHF,TGTGCCAGCAGCCCCGACAGCTTAAATCAGCCCCAGCATTTT
TRBJ2-2,.,.,TRBV9,CASAPQGMGTGELFF,TGTGCCAGCGCCCCCCAGGGAATGGGCACCGGGGAGCTGTTTTTT
TRBJ2-5,.,.,TRBV2,CASSGGVGETQYF,TGTGCCAGCAGTGGGGGGGTAGGGGAGACCCAGTACTTC